A selection of T cell receptor beta chains follows, all from one sample in a study of post-analysis software for immune sequencing data. TCRdb reprocessed the PCR reads with MiXCR, giving one entry per CDR3 protein. The data hold about 820,000 distinct CDR3 sequences, with 53% observed a single time. The sequenced sample was blood. These receptor sequences come from a girl aged 5 to 17 with multiple sclerosis. CDR3s include the opening cysteine and the closing phenylalanine or tryptophan. The order of the fields is D gene, clone size, V gene, J gene, CDR3 DNA, CDR3 protein. D genes are given only for firm matches. Size is stated for part of the rows, as once, few or many counts, or as a class when the clone is expanded.

D gene: -
clone size: few
V gene: TRBV7-9
J gene: TRBJ2-7
CDR3 DNA: TGTGCCAGCAGGGACACGGCCTACGAGCAGTACTTC
CDR3 protein: CASRDTAYEQYF

D gene: -
clone size: -
V gene: TRBV20-1
J gene: TRBJ2-7
CDR3 DNA: TGCAGTGGAAGCCTCTTTGCCTACGGGCAGTACTTC
CDR3 protein: CSGSLFAYGQYF

D gene: TRBD1
clone size: few
V gene: TRBV20-1
J gene: TRBJ2-3
CDR3 DNA: TGCAGTGCTGGAGGGGGACAGGTATTAGATACGCAGTATTTT
CDR3 protein: CSAGGGQVLDTQYF

D gene: TRBD2
clone size: -
V gene: TRBV3-1
J gene: TRBJ2-5
CDR3 DNA: TGTGCCAGCAACCGACTAGCTGTACAAGAGACCCAGTACTTC
CDR3 protein: CASNRLAVQETQYF

D gene: -
clone size: -
V gene: TRBV7-2
J gene: TRBJ2-1
CDR3 DNA: TGTGCCAGCAGCTCCTTAGCCGATGAGCAGTTCTTC
CDR3 protein: CASSSLADEQFF

D gene: -
clone size: -
V gene: TRBV3-1
J gene: TRBJ2-7
CDR3 DNA: TGTGCCAGTAACCGATGGGGATCCGAGCAGTACTTC
CDR3 protein: CASNRWGSEQYF

D gene: -
clone size: -
V gene: TRBV2
J gene: TRBJ1-5
CDR3 DNA: TGTGCCAGCAGTGTAAGAGACCGCAATCAGCCCCAGCATTTT
CDR3 protein: CASSVRDRNQPQHF

D gene: TRBD2
clone size: -
V gene: TRBV11-2
J gene: TRBJ2-7
CDR3 DNA: TGTGCCAGCAGCGCCCTAGCGGGACTATCCTACGAGCAGTACTTC
CDR3 protein: CASSALAGLSYEQYF

D gene: -
clone size: once
V gene: TRBV7-9
J gene: TRBJ2-6
CDR3 DNA: TGTGCCAGCAGCTTCCTGAGGACCGATCTCTCTGGGGCCAACGTCCTGACTTTC
CDR3 protein: CASSFLRTDLSGANVLTF

D gene: -
clone size: -
V gene: TRBV5-1
J gene: TRBJ1-6
CDR3 DNA: TGCGCCAGCAGCTTTCAAGGGGACTCACCCCTCCACTTT
CDR3 protein: CASSFQGDSPLHF

D gene: -
clone size: -
V gene: TRBV5-1
J gene: TRBJ2-5
CDR3 DNA: TGCGCCAGCAGCTTGGTAGAGGCCGAAGAGACCCAGTACTTC
CDR3 protein: CASSLVEAEETQYF

D gene: -
clone size: -
V gene: TRBV6-5
J gene: TRBJ2-2
CDR3 DNA: TGTGCCAGCAGTTACTCGAATCTTTTGGGTGTGGGTCGCACCGGGGAGCTGTTTTTT
CDR3 protein: CASSYSNLLGVGRTGELFF

D gene: -
clone size: few
V gene: TRBV6-5
J gene: TRBJ1-2
CDR3 DNA: TGTGCCAGCAGTTACTCGTGGGATCCAACTTATGGCTACACCTTC
CDR3 protein: CASSYSWDPTYGYTF

D gene: -
clone size: -
V gene: TRBV5-1
J gene: TRBJ1-4
CDR3 DNA: TGCGCCAGCAGCTTCTCGACGGGGTTTAATGAAAAACTGTTTTTT
CDR3 protein: CASSFSTGFNEKLFF

D gene: -
clone size: -
V gene: TRBV29-1
J gene: TRBJ2-7
CDR3 DNA: TGCAGCGTTGAGACTTTCTACGAGCAGTACTTC
CDR3 protein: CSVETFYEQYF

D gene: -
clone size: few
V gene: TRBV29-1
J gene: TRBJ2-7
CDR3 DNA: TGCAGCGTTGCAAGGGACTGGATCTCCTACGAGCAGTACTTC
CDR3 protein: CSVARDWISYEQYF